This TCR beta chain was profiled in a study of blood T cell repertoires in COVID-19. Germline V CDR1 and CDR2: SGHDT, YYEEEE. V gave up 2 bases and J gave up 2 bases, with 7 bases separating them. The CDR3 runs to 13 residues. This clone was seen a few times. Authors' analysis steps: From reference gene primer amplification, estimates of nucleated cell counts were derived. The data were produced by immunoSEQ multiplex PCR, yet TCRdb's version contains in-frame clones alone and is incomplete. V and J calls and clone size come straight from that table; D and trimming were deduced from the DNA. The sample includes roughly 310,000 clones, roughly 90% of them seen just once.

The rearrangement joins TRBV5-6 to TRBJ2-5; possibly TRBD1 for D (5 bases). This receptor was obtained from a man in his sixties who had recovered from COVID-19. Sequencing was done on a sample of PBMCs or T cells enriched from blood (not recorded which). CDR3 nucleotide sequence: TGTGCCAGCAGCTTCCAGGGACAAGAGACCCAGTACTTC. Amino acids: CASSFQGQETQYF.